This T cell receptor beta chain was recovered during a study of T cells in Graves' hyperthyroidism and ophthalmopathy (dated by TCRdb to about 2019). Regarding the complete study: Peripheral blood was collected at initial diagnosis, before any treatment. To identify distinguishing TCR V-J signatures, a discovery cohort of some 99 patients was used, comprising approximately 40 with Graves' ophthalmopathy and under 60 with stable Graves' hyperthyroidism. An independent validation cohort of fewer than 20 hyperthyroidism patients and roughly 16 patients who later progressed to ophthalmopathy tested prospective prediction of ophthalmopathy. For training and testing, the approximately 97 patients in the discovery cohort were randomly divided in a 7:3 ratio. The study also compared thyroid tissue and blood T-cell repertoires from several Graves' hyperthyroidism patients. After blood sampling, hyperthyroidism patients were treated with methimazole at a starting dose of 30 mg daily, and ophthalmopathy patients were treated with high-dose intravenous methylprednisolone. TCR Vbeta CDR3 sequencing of 120 to 150 peripheral blood samples (fewer than 45 ophthalmopathy, 75 or so hyperthyroidism and some 17 progressor patients) is reported in the paper.

Study-wide findings and limitations: Most expanded thyroid clonotypes (frequency above 0.001) were also found in blood, which suggests that blood repertoires may mirror thyroid immune responses. A model built on a 13 V-J signature distinguished ophthalmopathy from stable hyperthyroidism, reaching 87.88% sensitivity and about 81% specificity in cross-validation and 80%/75% in testing. Sample size was not statistically predetermined, and investigators were not blinded to group allocation. In validation, the model predicted progression to ophthalmopathy with approximately 70% sensitivity and over 72% specificity, a median of 6.5 months before onset.

This clonotype was counted ten times or more. Its binding antigen is unknown. Base qualities are not at hand, and no much larger clone is one base apart. The TCR beta CDR3 regions were amplified from the RNA transcripts. The TCR CDR3 was subjected to a first round of RT-PCR using the HTBI primer set and the Qiagen OneStep RT-PCR kit. The libraries were constructed in a second round of multiplex PCR and then size-selected and purified. Libraries were sequenced paired-end with 100 bp reads on an Illumina HiSeq2000. As for how the authors treated the data: SOAPnuke was used to process the raw data, with reads discarded if the reads contained adapters or uncalled bases, had a mean Phred below 15, or lacked an exact constant-primer or identifier match. COPE v1.2.5 was used to merge the high-quality paired reads, and each unique nucleotide sequence was defined as a clonotype. MiTCR v1.1 was used to align the clonotypes against IMGT TRBV, TRBD and TRBJ reference segments. The analysis was restricted to V-J combinations with a frequency above 0.0001, which together covered 99.2% of the repertoires. A TCS score was defined as the ratio between F50 (clonal expansion) and ExV (chaos), using BLOSUM62-based TCRdist between CDR3 peptides within each V-J. Welch's t-statistics and random forest reduced just over 500 V-J features to roughly 13, which were used in a naive Bayes classifier (R e1071). In TCRdb, the public reads were trimmed at Q25 with fastp and aligned with MiXCR, with productive beta chains retained. Every CDR3 protein is listed once, alongside the most common genes and DNA of its rows. None of the V and J calls come from the authors' own analysis; TCRdb made them. The table for this sample lists more than 250,000 distinct CDR3 sequences; 15% of them were counted only once. About 30% of the sample is in the top ten clones.

Including cysteine and phenylalanine, the CDR3 has 14 amino acids. Only CDR3 DNA is held: 42 bases, read in frame from base 1. According to the germline V gene, CDR1 reads SGHRS and CDR2 reads YFSETQ. Unmatched junction bases come to 4, with V trimmed by 4 bases and J by 2 bases. Hyperthyroidism patients were aged 18 to 65 years and newly diagnosed, with disease duration of less than 2 months. Patients with uncontrolled infections, other autoimmune diseases, pregnancy or lactation were excluded. Diagnoses were established on the basis of clinical symptoms, serum thyroxine and TRAb, thyroid ultrasound, and orbital computed tomography. Blood from progressor patients was collected at the time of first diagnosis with hyperthyroidism, before any ophthalmopathy symptoms had appeared. PBMCs were separated from under 11 ml of fresh peripheral blood using Ficoll-Paque density gradient centrifugation. Progressor patients were defined as those initially diagnosed with Graves' hyperthyroidism in whom ophthalmopathy developed during follow-up. Trizol reagent was used to extract total RNA, and RNA quality was then checked on an Agilent 2100 Bioanalyzer.

This TCR was sampled from a woman in her forties or fifties with Graves' hyperthyroidism that later progressed to Graves' ophthalmopathy. Sequenced sample: blood. The rearrangement combines TRBV5-1 with TRBJ2-7; 9 bases in the middle match TRBD1. The bases are TGCGCCAGCAGCCGTGACAGGGGGACCTACGAGCAGTACTTC. This codes for CASSRDRGTYEQYF.